These 25 T cell receptor beta chains were all obtained from the same sample, sequenced in a study of regulatory T cells in long-lasting Graves disease. Libraries of TCR beta came from iRepertoire HTBI primers plus Arm-PCR of CDR3 regions. MiXCR was run by TCRdb on the multiplex PCR reads, yielding one entry per CDR3 protein. The data hold hundreds of thousands of distinct CDR3 sequences, with 15% to 20% observed a single time. Sample time point: newly diagnosed GD, antithyroid drugs for less than 3 months. PBMCs provided the RNA from which the TCR library was made. The data were also submitted as part of a second study, on T cells in Graves' hyperthyroidism and ophthalmopathy.

The source material was peripheral blood mononuclear cells (PBMCs), sampled at new diagnosis, from a patient treated with antithyroid drugs. The receptors originated from a woman aged 35 to 59 with Graves disease.

In this sample, this clonotype turned up many times. This chain joins TRBV11-3 and TRBJ2-3; the D is unclear. V lost 7 bases, J lost 0 bases, and 14 bases lay in between. The CDR3 extends over 15 amino acids. CDR1 SGHNT and CDR2 YENEEA come from the germline V gene. As DNA, the CDR3 is TGTGCCAGCAAATCGTATACTTCTAGCACAGATACGCAGTATTTT. Amino acid sequence: CASKSYTSSTDTQYF. The whole variable domain, filled in from reference TRBV11-3 and TRBJ2-3, reads EAGVVQSPRYKIIEKKQPVAFWCNPISGHNTLYWYLQNLGQGPELLIRYENEEAVDDSQLPKDRFSAERLKGVDSTLKIQPAELGDSAVYLCASKSYTSSTDTQYFGPGTRLTVL.

On this clonotype itself: One base away lies a much larger clone, so this may be a sequencing read error. The gene calls are TRBV2 and TRBJ1-5; weak D call: TRBD1 (5 bases). The CDR3 is made up of 13 amino acids. Germline lookup yields CDR1 SNHLY and CDR2 FYNNEI. The CDR3 protein is CATQTDFNQSQHF. The CDR3, as DNA: TGTGCCACCCAGACAGACTTCAATCAGTCCCAGCATTTT.

This clonotype was detected many times. This chain joins TRBV7-9 and TRBJ1-4; tentatively, D is TRBD1 (6 bases). This CDR3 is 14 amino acids long. The germline V and J ends were trimmed by 4 bases and 4 bases, with 10 bases remaining between them. The germline V gene encodes CDR1 SEHNR and CDR2 FQNEAQ (reference sequence). The CDR3 DNA is TGTGCCAGCAGCTCCGGACAGAGTAATGAAAAACTGTTTTTT. This translates into CASSSGQSNEKLFF. Complete variable domain (other parts from reference TRBV7-9 and TRBJ1-4): DTGVSQNPRHKITKRGQNVTFRCDPISEHNRLYWYRQTLGQGPEFLTYFQNEAQLEKSRLLSDRFSAERPKGSFSTLEIQRTEQGDSAMYLCASSSGQSNEKLFFGSGTQLSVL.

This clonotype came up many times. CDR3 nucleotide sequence: TGTGCCAGCAGTCTAACGGACAGCCTGAACACCGGGGAGCTGTTTTTT. Encoded protein: CASSLTDSLNTGELFF. The chain couples TRBV3-1 to TRBJ2-2; maybe TRBD1 (6 bases). CDR1 and CDR2 from the germline V gene are LGHDT and YNNKEL (reference sequence). The CDR3 spans 16 residues. V gave up 6 bases and J gave up 1 base, with 15 bases separating them.

This clonotype showed up just once. This may be a read error: a much more frequent sequence differs by one nucleotide. The chain combines TRBV2 with TRBJ1-1; the D is unclear. Per germline, CDR1 SNHLY and CDR2 FYNNEI. This CDR3 comprises 15 residues. Trimming stripped 3 bases from V and 0 bases from J, with 11 bases between. The CDR3 spells CASSEVRRVNTEAFF. CDR3 sequence (DNA): TGTGCCAGCAGTGAGGTAAGGCGGGTGAACACTGAAGCTTTCTTT.

This clonotype showed up many times. This chain connects TRBV12-3 or TRBV12-4 to TRBJ1-2; D is ambiguous. With 7 bases removed from V and 4 bases from J, the gap between germline ends came to 22 bases. The CDR3 totals 16 residues. The CDR3 spells CASTISRAAHLYGYTF. In nucleotides, the CDR3 is TGTGCCAGCACCATATCCCGGGCCGCCCACCTCTATGGCTACACCTTC.

This clonotype came up many times. The chain recombines TRBV12-5 with TRBJ2-5, with 9 nucleotides matching TRBD1. This CDR3 is 16 amino acids long. Germline V CDR1 and CDR2: LGHNT, FRNRAP. Unmatched junction bases numbered 10, after V lost 1 base and J lost 7 bases. The CDR3 here is CASGLGLGQGSGTQYF. Here the CDR3 DNA reads TGTGCTAGTGGTTTGGGTCTAGGACAGGGGTCCGGGACCCAGTACTTC.

This chain uses TRBV30 with TRBJ2-7, with D possibly TRBD2 on 5 matching bases. In germline, CDR1 is GTSNPN, CDR2 SVGIG (reference sequence). The CDR3 sequence is 11 residues long. Between the trimmed V and J ends, which lost 5 bases and 7 bases, there was a span of 12 bases. CDR3 loop: CAWGVLAEQYF. CDR3 coding DNA: TGTGCCTGGGGGGTCCTAGCAGAGCAGTACTTC.

This clonotype was recorded at least ten times. The V and J genes are TRBV28 and TRBJ2-2; 9 bases are a match to TRBD2. CDR3 length: 16 amino acids. Germline V CDR1 and CDR2: MDHEN, SYDVKM. The J segment lost 1 base and the V segment lost 5 bases, leaving 5 bases of the junction unmatched. The DNA for the CDR3 is TGTGCCAGCAGTCCCCTAGCGGGACTGAACACCGGGGAGCTGTTTTTT. It is translated as CASSPLAGLNTGELFF.

V and J are TRBV7-9 and TRBJ2-1; 9 bases are a match to TRBD2. Trimming removed 5 bases from V and 4 bases from J; junction bases left unmatched: 12. The germline gives CDR1 SEHNR, CDR2 FQNEAQ (reference sequence). This CDR3 spans 17 amino acids. The CDR3 sequence is CASSRRGLAGMYNEQFF. As DNA, the CDR3 is TGTGCCAGCAGCCGAAGGGGCCTAGCGGGGATGTACAATGAGCAGTTCTTC.

J is TRBJ2-7 and V is TRBV30; 9 bases are a match to TRBD1. With 5 bases clipped from V and 6 bases from J, the junction kept 2 bases outside the gene matches. This CDR3 region has 11 residues. The germline gives CDR1 GTSNPN, CDR2 SVGIG (reference sequence). The CDR3 DNA follows: TGTGCCTGGGGGACAGGGATCGAGCAGTACTTC. It yields the protein CAWGTGIEQYF.

This clonotype was recorded once. V gene TRBV19 combines with J gene TRBJ1-5; D is unresolved. The CDR3 consists of 14 residues. The germline CDR1 and CDR2 sequences are LNHDA and SQIVND (reference sequence). The germline V and J ends were trimmed by 6 bases and 4 bases, with 13 bases remaining between them. CDR3 loop: CASRGAAPNQPQHF. Here the CDR3 DNA reads TGTGCCAGTAGAGGTGCAGCCCCTAATCAGCCCCAGCATTTT. The full variable domain, completed using reference TRBV19 and TRBJ1-5, is DGGITQSPKYLFRKEGQNVTLSCEQNLNHDAMYWYRQDPGQGLRLIYYSQIVNDFQKGDIAEGYSVSREKKESFPLTVTSAQKNPTAFYLCASRGAAPNQPQHFGDGTRLSIL.

The chain links TRBV12-3 or TRBV12-4 to TRBJ1-5, with TRBD1 matching 10 bases. There are 15 residues in the CDR3. The J segment lost 9 bases and the V segment lost 4 bases, leaving 9 bases of the junction unmatched. CDR3 nucleotide sequence: TGTGCCAGCAGTTCGGACAGGGGGGTGGGGGTGCCCCAGCATTTT. Encoded protein: CASSSDRGVGVPQHF.

This clonotype was seen ten or more times. The chain employs TRBV12-3 or TRBV12-4 and TRBJ1-1; possibly TRBD1 for D (6 bases). This CDR3 region has 13 residues. V dropped 7 bases and J dropped 0 bases, with 9 bases sitting between them. The CDR3 bases are TGTGCCAGCACCGCAGGGGTGAACACTGAAGCTTTCTTT. Translating gives CASTAGVNTEAFF.

As for this clonotype: The junction does not match germline at one end; this may be a read error. This chain joins TRBV5-1 and TRBJ1-3; weak D call: TRBD1 (5 bases). The germline V gene encodes CDR1 SGHRS and CDR2 YFSETQ. The CDR3 sequence is 16 residues long. The CDR3 DNA sequence: TGCGTCAGCAGCTTGGGGGGGTCGAGCTCTGGAAACACCATATATTTT. Protein product: CVSSLGGSSSGNTIYF.

This clonotype was recorded a few times. V usage is TRBV6-2 or TRBV6-3 and J usage is TRBJ1-6; D remains unclear. This CDR3 spans 15 amino acids. Germline lookup yields CDR1 MNHEY and CDR2 SVGEGT. V shed 0 bases and J shed 5 bases, with 8 bases lying between them. The CDR3 spells CASSYSGVDNSPLHF. The CDR3 DNA is TGTGCCAGCAGTTACTCTGGGGTAGATAATTCACCCCTCCACTTT.

This clonotype came up many times. The gene calls are TRBV12-3 or TRBV12-4 and TRBJ2-1; D not resolved. The V end was cut by 2 bases, the J end by 5 bases, with 13 bases between. This CDR3 is 15 amino acids long. DNA of the CDR3: TGTGCCAGCAGTTTAAGAAGCCTAACGAACAATGAGCAGTTCTTC. Translating it yields CASSLRSLTNNEQFF.

The rearrangement joins TRBV20-1 to TRBJ2-3; 7 positions match TRBD1. The CDR3 is 14 residues long. The V gene's germline CDR1 is DFQATT and CDR2 SNEGSKA (reference sequence). V shed 6 bases and J 3 bases; nucleotides not matched to a gene: 9. The CDR3: CSAPTSTGTDTQYF. CDR3 coding DNA: TGCAGTGCCCCGACGTCGACAGGGACAGATACGCAGTATTTT.

This clonotype was found a few times. The chain carries TRBV15 and TRBJ2-7, with D possibly being TRBD2 (5 bases). The CDR3 is made up of 13 amino acids. Germline lookup yields CDR1 LNHNV and CDR2 YYDKDF (reference sequence). Trimming cost V 5 bases and J 0 bases, with 8 bases left between them. The CDR3 DNA follows: TGTGCCACCAGCGGACTGAACTCCTACGAGCAGTACTTC. It is translated as CATSGLNSYEQYF.

This clonotype was detected ten times or more. The chain employs TRBV2 and TRBJ1-5; no clear D. The CDR3 has 13 amino acids. Trimming took off 4 bases at V and 4 bases at J, with 8 bases between the two ends. The germline V gene has CDR1 SNHLY and CDR2 FYNNEI. CDR3 bases: TGTGCCAGCAGTGCAGTGGGGAATCAGCCCCAGCATTTT. Its translation: CASSAVGNQPQHF.

This clonotype appeared once. One base away lies a much larger clone, so this may be a sequencing read error. J is TRBJ2-5 and V is TRBV11-2; 8 bases agree with TRBD2. Germline V gene data show CDR1 as SGHAT and CDR2 as FQNNGV. The CDR3 extends over 15 amino acids. After removal of 2 bases from V and 2 bases from J, the junction contained 4 bases not matched to a gene. CDR3 sequence (DNA): TGTGCCAGCAGCTTAACGCCTAGCGGGCAAGAGACCCAGTACTTC. Its protein is CASSLTPSGQETQYF.

The gene calls are TRBV11-2 and TRBJ2-5; 8 positions match TRBD2. V lost 5 bases and J lost 5; bases outside the gene matches: 10. Germline V gene data show CDR1 as SGHAT and CDR2 as FQNNGV. CDR3 size: 15 residues. CDR3 region: CASSPPRGGGETQYF. CDR3 DNA sequence: TGTGCCAGCAGCCCCCCCCGGGGGGGGGGGGAGACCCAGTACTTC.

Points on this clonotype: This may arise from a read error, as a much more abundant clone is one base away. V and J are TRBV2 and TRBJ2-3; 9 nucleotides line up with TRBD1. The J call may not be correct, given that the DNA end is closer to TRBJ2-7. The CDR3 spans 14 residues. Looked up from germline, CDR1 is SNHLY and CDR2 is FYNNEI. Here the CDR3 DNA reads TGTGCCACCAGCCCCGGACAGGGGACCTGCGAGCAGTACTTC. This gives the protein CATSPGQGTCEQYF.

This clonotype was seen more than once but under ten times. The gene calls are TRBV5-1 and TRBJ2-1; no definite D call. This CDR3 is built from 15 residues. The germline V and J ends were trimmed by 4 bases and 6 bases, with 17 bases remaining between them. From germline, CDR1 is SGHRS and CDR2 YFSETQ. CDR3 protein: CASSPRPGPSNEQFF. CDR3 in DNA: TGCGCCAGCAGCCCCCGACCCGGACCTTCCAATGAGCAGTTCTTC. Full variable domain (rest looked up from reference TRBV5-1 and TRBJ2-1): KAGVTQTPRYLIKTRGQQVTLSCSPISGHRSVSWYQQTPGQGLQFLFEYFSETQRNKGNFPGRFSGRQFSNSRSEMNVSTLELGDSALYLCASSPRPGPSNEQFFGPGTRLTVL.

The chain couples TRBV6-8 to TRBJ2-7; 7 nucleotides match TRBD1. Per the germline V gene, CDR1 is MNHGY and CDR2 is SAAAGT. The CDR3 is made up of 15 amino acids. The trim removed 3 bases at V and 0 bases at J, leaving 5 bases unmatched. CDR3 in DNA: TGTGCCAGCAGTTATTTAGGGGGCTTCTCCTACGAGCAGTACTTC. It yields the protein CASSYLGGFSYEQYF.